Sequencing of this TCR beta chain was carried out in a study of blood T cell repertoires in COVID-19. About the study: T cells, B-cell-depleted T cells, or PBMCs supplied cDNA or gDNA.

The CDR3 sequence is 17 residues long. The ends lost 1 base at V and 4 bases at J; junction bases unmatched: 7. Germline V lookup: CDR1 LNHDA, CDR2 SQIVND (reference sequence). Methods used by the authors: Counts of nucleated cells, estimated from reference gene primer amplification, were obtained. The method was immunoSEQ multiplex PCR; TCRdb's version includes in-frame clones alone and lacks a portion of them. The V and J calls and the clone size are those of that table, but D and trimming were determined from the DNA. The sample yields fewer than 350,000 clones, about nine tenths seen once. Individuals aged about 18 to 90 years were recruited from roughly 23 US areas. Participants in the exposed group had met a COVID-19 case in the 2 weeks before joining the study.

This receptor was taken from a woman in her twenties or thirties who had been exposed to COVID-19. The V gene is TRBV19, the J gene TRBJ2-5, with 12 bases identical to TRBD2. Sequenced: PBMCs or T cells enriched from blood (not recorded which). The CDR3 loop is CASSIGRLAGVGETQYF. The CDR3 bases are TGTGCCAGTAGTATAGGGCGACTAGCGGGAGTGGGAGAGACCCAGTACTTC.